This TCR beta chain is drawn from a study of CD8 T cells in Susac syndrome. CDR3 length: 13 amino acids. The germline V and J ends were trimmed by 1 base and 2 bases, with 6 bases remaining between them. Germline V gene data show CDR1 as MNHEY and CDR2 as SVGAGI. An amount of RNA that ranged from 0.5 to 1 ug was reverse transcribed with random hexamers. Amplification of TCR beta CDR3 spanned 54 Vbeta and 13 Jbeta via immunoSEQ multiplex PCR. TCRdb reanalysed the immunoSEQ multiplex PCR reads using MiXCR and keeps one entry per CDR3 protein. The repertoire holds some 130,000 distinct CDR3 sequences, with 80% as singletons. The study sequenced TCR beta in blood CD8+ and CD4+ T cells. The patients serving as multiple sclerosis controls were treatment-naive. They had stable or active relapsing-remitting disease and fulfilled revised McDonald criteria. TEMRA cells were enriched by FACS, and CD4+ and CD8+ T cells were negatively isolated.

Material for sequencing was CD8+ T cells from PBMCs. The receptor's source is a human donor with multiple sclerosis. The chain links TRBV6-5 to TRBJ2-7; D is unresolved. CDR3 sequence: CASSYYSAYEQYF. CDR3 bases: TGTGCCAGCAGTTACTATTCAGCCTACGAGCAGTACTTC.